These 28 T cell receptor beta chains were all obtained from the same sample, sequenced in a study of CD8+ T cells in alopecia areata. The treatment here: oral pan-JAK inhibitor, 5-10 mg twice daily. As the sequencing template, cDNA was produced by extracting RNA and reverse transcribing it. Generated by immunoSEQ multiplex PCR, the TCRdb table keeps only in-frame clones and is missing some. The table has some 170,000 clones, roughly 58% seen once. The sequenced sample was CD4+ T cells sorted from blood, obtained at approximately week 60, from a patient treated with tofacitinib. The source of these receptors is a human donor with alopecia areata.

V is TRBV4-2 and J is TRBJ1-2, with D perhaps TRBD1 (6 bases). This CDR3 has 13 residues. V was cut by 6 bases and J by 6 bases, with 14 bases left in between. From germline, CDR1 is LGHNA and CDR2 YNFKEQ. The CDR3 is CASSEGGVDGYTF. The CDR3 DNA sequence: TGTGCCAGCAGTGAAGGGGGAGTGGATGGCTACACCTTC.

This rearrangement joins TRBV30 to TRBJ2-2; perhaps D is TRBD1 or TRBD2 (5 bases each). V dropped 1 base and J dropped 4 bases, with 13 bases sitting between them. From germline, CDR1 is GTSNPN and CDR2 SVGIG (reference sequence). The CDR3 extends over 15 amino acids. The CDR3 reads CAWSGGPSATGELFF. The CDR3 bases are TGTGCCTGGAGTGGGGGACCCAGTGCCACCGGGGAGCTGTTTTTT. The whole variable domain, filled in from reference TRBV30 and TRBJ2-2, reads SQTIHQWPATLVQPVGSPLSLECTVEGTSNPNLYWYRQAAGRGLQLLFYSVGIGQISSEVPQNLSASRPQDRQFILSSKKLLLSDSGFYLCAWSGGPSATGELFFGEGSRLTVL.

The chain is built from TRBV30 and TRBJ2-7; tentative D call: TRBD1 (6 bases). Trimming pared 0 bases from V and 6 bases from J, leaving 9 bases between. Germline loops: CDR1 GTSNPN, CDR2 SVGIG (reference sequence). CDR3 length: 12 amino acids. CDR3 region: CAWSVTGLEQYF. CDR3 coding DNA: TGTGCCTGGAGTGTGACAGGACTCGAGCAGTACTTC. Complete variable domain (other parts from reference TRBV30 and TRBJ2-7): SQTIHQWPATLVQPVGSPLSLECTVEGTSNPNLYWYRQAAGRGLQLLFYSVGIGQISSEVPQNLSASRPQDRQFILSSKKLLLSDSGFYLCAWSVTGLEQYFGPGTRLTVT.

This sequence joins TRBV4-2 and TRBJ1-2; D gene ambiguous. The CDR3 is made up of 15 amino acids. The V end was cut by 0 bases, the J end by 3 bases, with 11 bases between. Germline lookup yields CDR1 LGHNA and CDR2 YNFKEQ. DNA for the CDR3: TGTGCCAGCAGCCAAGAAACACCTGACTACTATGGCTACACCTTC. It codes for CASSQETPDYYGYTF.

This clone occurred once. CDR3: CASSLTRGNGEQYF. The CDR3 DNA reads TGTGCCAGCAGTCTAACGCGGGGGAATGGCGAGCAGTACTTC. The chain carries TRBV2 and TRBJ2-7; 7 bases map to TRBD2. V was clipped by 5 bases and J by 6 bases; unmatched bases: 10. Germline CDR1 SNHLY, CDR2 FYNNEI. This CDR3 region has 14 residues.

The chain links TRBV2 to TRBJ1-6; no definite D call. The CDR3 loop spans 17 amino acids. The V end was cut by 5 bases, the J end by 5 bases, with 19 bases between. Per the germline V gene, CDR1 is SNHLY and CDR2 is FYNNEI. The chain's CDR3 is CASSLGRIRSDNSPLHF. Here the CDR3 DNA reads TGTGCCAGCAGTCTCGGACGGATCCGTTCGGATAATTCACCCCTCCACTTT.

The V call is TRBV6-6, the J call TRBJ2-7; TRBD1 agrees at 7 bases. The germline V gene encodes CDR1 MNHNY and CDR2 SVGAGI (reference sequence). This CDR3 is 15 amino acids long. J gave up 2 bases and V 8 bases, and 12 bases lay outside the gene matches. The CDR3 region is CASAGRDSFTYEQYF. CDR3 coding DNA: TGTGCCAGCGCCGGCCGGGACAGCTTTACCTACGAGCAGTACTTC.

The rearrangement joins TRBV18 to TRBJ1-2; 7 nucleotides match TRBD1. The CDR3 sequence is 14 residues long. Trimming removed 8 bases from V and 3 bases from J; junction bases left unmatched: 9. The germline V gene has CDR1 KGHSH and CDR2 LQKENI. The CDR3, as DNA: TGTGCCAGCCGCACCGGGACAGATCACTATGGCTACACCTTC. This codes for CASRTGTDHYGYTF.

This clone was counted between two and nine times. The chain has TRBV5-6 and TRBJ1-3, with D perhaps matching TRBD1 (5 bases). V lost 6 bases to trimming and J lost 3 bases, with 10 bases between them. Per germline, CDR1 SGHDT and CDR2 YYEEEE. The CDR3 is 13 residues long. The CDR3 reads CASNQQGGNTIYF. Here the CDR3 DNA reads TGTGCCAGCAACCAGCAGGGTGGAAACACCATATATTTT.

This chain joins TRBV7-2 and TRBJ2-2; 9 nucleotides line up with TRBD1. Germline CDR1 is SGHTA and CDR2 is FQGNSA. Trimming took 2 bases from V and 6 from J; bases not matched to a gene: 7. There are 16 residues in the CDR3. CDR3 residues: CASSLPSGQGPGELFF. The CDR3, as DNA: TGTGCCAGCAGCTTACCGTCGGGACAGGGACCCGGGGAGCTGTTTTTT.

The chain is built from TRBV4-1 and TRBJ2-3; 10 positions agree with TRBD2. V lost 0 bases, J lost 3 bases, and 9 bases stayed unmatched. Germline CDR1 is MGHRA and CDR2 is YSYEKL. The length of the CDR3 is 18 residues. Written as DNA, the CDR3 is TGCGCCAGCAGCCAAGAGAGGCCTAGCGGGGGAATTACAGATACGCAGTATTTT. Protein: CASSQERPSGGITDTQYF.

The genes are TRBV5-1 and TRBJ2-5, with TRBD2 matching over 7 bases. The CDR3 has 17 residues. V gave up 3 bases and J gave up 7 bases; unmatched junction bases: 18. The germline V gene encodes CDR1 SGHRS and CDR2 YFSETQ. The CDR3 bases are TGCGCCAGCAGCTCCGGAAACAGCGGGGCCAGGGTCGGGACCCAGTACTTC. It is translated as CASSSGNSGARVGTQYF.

The rearrangement links TRBV10-3 to TRBJ2-1, with TRBD2 as a possible D gene (5 bases). The CDR3 is 14 residues long. Trimming cost V 5 bases and J 8 bases, with 16 bases left between them. The V gene's germline CDR1 is ENHRY and CDR2 SYGVKD. CDR3 region: CAISKEVRDDEQFF. Here the CDR3 DNA reads TGTGCCATCAGTAAGGAGGTTCGGGATGATGAGCAGTTCTTC.

V and J are TRBV7-9 and TRBJ2-5, with 8 nucleotides matching TRBD2. Trimming removed 3 bases from V and 1 base from J; junction bases left unmatched: 7. CDR1 SEHNR and CDR2 FQNEAQ come from the germline V gene (reference sequence). This CDR3 spans 16 amino acids. CDR3 bases: TGTGCCAGCAGCTTCCCCCGAGGGACTAGCCAAGAGACCCAGTACTTC. Protein sequence: CASSFPRGTSQETQYF.

This clone occurred a few times. Other DNA sequences of this sample code for an identical CDR3. This rearrangement joins TRBV5-1 to TRBJ2-5; a weak D match, TRBD1 (5 bases). CDR3 size: 13 residues. Between the trimmed V and J ends, which lost 0 bases and 2 bases, there was a span of 5 bases. CDR1 and CDR2 (germline): SGHRS, YFSETQ. The CDR3 DNA sequence: TGCGCCAGCAGCTTGGACAGGCAAGAGACCCAGTACTTC. Residues: CASSLDRQETQYF.

The rearrangement links TRBV13 to TRBJ1-1; D is undetermined. Germline V gene sequence: CDR1 PRHDT, CDR2 FYEKMQ (reference sequence). This CDR3 region has 12 residues. The V end was cut by 5 bases, the J end by 8 bases, with 12 bases between. The CDR3 nucleotides are TGTGCCAGCAGCGGAGAATATCCAGAAGCTTTCTTT. Translation: CASSGEYPEAFF.

In its sample, this clone was seen once. This chain uses TRBV20-1 with TRBJ2-3; D remains unclear. Germline lookup yields CDR1 DFQATT and CDR2 SNEGSKA (reference sequence). The CDR3 totals 11 residues. Trimming left V 5 bases short and J 6 bases short, with 9 bases between. The CDR3 here is CSALSRDTQYF. In DNA, the CDR3 is TGCAGTGCTCTCTCTAGGGATACGCAGTATTTT.

This chain joins TRBV2 and TRBJ2-4, with D possibly being TRBD1 or TRBD2 (5 bases each). Germline V lookup: CDR1 SNHLY, CDR2 FYNNEI. The CDR3 sequence is 18 residues long. V was trimmed by 9 bases and J by 0 bases, leaving 24 bases between them. DNA of the CDR3: TGTGCCAGGAGTCGGGACCAGGAAGGATCCCGAGCCAAAAACATTCAGTACTTC. Encoded protein: CARSRDQEGSRAKNIQYF.

The V and J genes are TRBV7-8 and TRBJ1-2; D is unresolved. Germline-derived CDR1 and CDR2 are SGHVS and FQNEAQ. Deletions cut 0 bases from V and 8 bases from J, with 13 bases between. The CDR3 runs 14 residues. The DNA for the CDR3 is TGTGCCAGCAGCTTAGCGAGGGCCAGTTCAGGCTACACCTTC. Its protein product is CASSLARASSGYTF.

This clone was seen a handful of times. The chain is built from TRBV7-2 and TRBJ1-6; 7 nucleotides agree with TRBD1. The junction had 1 base not matched to a gene; V was cut back by 8 bases and J by 6 bases. Germline loops: CDR1 SGHTA, CDR2 FQGNSA. The CDR3 is made up of 12 amino acids. This chain's CDR3 is CASRDSNSPLHF. For the CDR3, the DNA is TGTGCCAGCCGGGACAGTAATTCACCCCTCCACTTT.

The rearrangement joins TRBV14 to TRBJ2-7, with D unresolved. The CDR3 contains 13 residues. Germline loops: CDR1 SGHDN, CDR2 FVKESK. Trimming cost V 4 bases and J 4 bases, with 11 bases left between them. CDR3 DNA: TGTGCCAGCAGCCCTACTATTGGGTACGAGCAGTACTTC. Protein sequence: CASSPTIGYEQYF.

V is TRBV6-5 and J is TRBJ1-1, with 8 bases fitting TRBD1. V shed 6 bases and J 4 bases; nucleotides not matched to a gene: 7. Germline V CDR1 and CDR2: MNHEY, SVGAGI. The CDR3 contains 14 residues. CDR3 DNA: TGTGCCAGCAGACACGACAGGGGAAGCACTGAAGCTTTCTTT. This translates into CASRHDRGSTEAFF.

This clone is a singleton in its sample. CDR3 sequence: CASSPEARNYGYTF. DNA of the CDR3: TGTGCCAGCTCACCGGAGGCCAGGAACTATGGCTACACCTTC. This chain connects TRBV18 to TRBJ1-2; D remains ambiguous. Deletions cut 3 bases from V and 2 bases from J, with 10 bases between. Germline V gene lookup returns CDR1 KGHSH and CDR2 LQKENI. The CDR3 consists of 14 residues. Full variable domain (rest looked up from reference TRBV18 and TRBJ1-2): NAGVMQNPRHLVRRRGQEARLRCSPMKGHSHVYWYRQLPEEGLKFMVYLQKENIIDESGMPKERFSAEFPKEGPSILRIQQVVRGDSAAYFCASSPEARNYGYTFGSGTRLTVV.

The CDR3 DNA reads TGCAGTGCGGTTACACCTAACTATGGCTACACCTTC. It is translated as CSAVTPNYGYTF. This chain joins TRBV29-1 and TRBJ1-2; D unclear. This CDR3 has 12 amino acids. Germline V gives CDR1 SQVTM, CDR2 ANQGSEA.

This chain links TRBV29-1 with TRBJ2-1; 8 nucleotides line up with TRBD1. Germline V gives CDR1 SQVTM, CDR2 ANQGSEA. With V trimmed by 0 bases and J by 5 bases, 18 bases remained unmatched. The CDR3 runs 19 residues. The CDR3 nucleotides are TGCAGCGTTGAAGATCTGGCAACTTCTAGGACAGGGTGGAACAATGAGCAGTTCTTC. Residues: CSVEDLATSRTGWNNEQFF.

V gene TRBV5-1 combines with J gene TRBJ2-5, with D hard to call. Germline CDR1 SGHRS, CDR2 YFSETQ. Trimming removed 5 bases at V and 5 bases at J, with 13 bases between. This CDR3 is 13 amino acids long. Written as DNA, the CDR3 is TGCGCCAGCAGTCGAGACTCGCGGGAGACCCAGTACTTC. Translating it yields CASSRDSRETQYF. Full variable domain (remainder filled in from reference TRBV5-1 and TRBJ2-5): KAGVTQTPRYLIKTRGQQVTLSCSPISGHRSVSWYQQTPGQGLQFLFEYFSETQRNKGNFPGRFSGRQFSNSRSEMNVSTLELGDSALYLCASSRDSRETQYFGPGTRLLVL.

V gene TRBV2 combines with J gene TRBJ1-6; TRBD1 matches 9 bases. The CDR3 loop spans 14 amino acids. J lost 7 bases, V lost 6 bases, and 4 bases had no gene match. Germline CDR1 SNHLY, CDR2 FYNNEI. DNA of the CDR3: TGTGCCAGCAGCGCCGGGACAGGGAATTCACCCCTCCACTTT. This translates into CASSAGTGNSPLHF.

The chain has TRBV29-1 and TRBJ1-1, with unresolved D. This CDR3 region has 14 residues. Germline loops: CDR1 SQVTM, CDR2 ANQGSEA. Trimming cost V 5 bases and J 3 bases, with 16 bases left between them. CDR3 region: CSVRRSGRDTEAFF. The CDR3 bases are TGCAGCGTTCGGCGTTCAGGTCGGGACACTGAAGCTTTCTTT.